This T cell receptor beta chain derives from a study of cytomegalovirus exposure and HLA in healthy donors. Across the whole study: The 120 or so validation repertoires used a platform that matched the one used for the approximately 690 first-cohort repertoires, as a later analysis reported. Study outcomes and limitations: In vitro work confirmed that three CMV-associated chains recognize CMV antigens. Whilst most TCR sequences proved rare, a subset of public TCRs occurred across many donors. The classifier was said to identify cytomegalovirus status with high specificity and sensitivity.

Repertoires were generated with immunoSEQ multiplex PCR, while TCRdb's copy carries only in-frame clones and drops some. The data hold approximately 300,000 clones, with around 87% observed a single time. This clone was found a few times. As yet, its antigen is unknown. The sequence came from a woman aged 25-40 years in good health and CMV-seropositive. Specimen: PBMCs.

CDR3 in amino acids: CASSFIGSPLHF. In nucleotides, the CDR3 is TGTGCCAGCAGCTTTATCGGTTCACCCCTCCACTTT. The rearrangement links TRBV7-9 to TRBJ1-6; D call uncertain. V was trimmed by 3 bases and J by 9 bases, leaving 6 bases between them. The germline V gene has CDR1 SEHNR and CDR2 FQNEAQ (reference sequence). The CDR3 has 12 residues.